The sample holds a few counts of the clone carrying this TCR beta chain. Antigen specificity is unknown. The whole isolated RNA underwent reverse transcription, so sequencing captured expressed TCRB transcripts. Sequencing used immunoSEQ multiplex PCR; TCRdb keeps in-frame clones, though not all of them. The sample includes about 650,000 clones, 12% of them seen just once. The data stem from a study of beta chain features in type 1 diabetes. Study-level results: There was a moderate but significant shortening of TCRB CDR3s in all four CD4+ subsets of Type 1 diabetes patients.

This CDR3 contains 14 residues. In germline, CDR1 is SGHAT, CDR2 FQNNGV. V dropped 5 bases and J dropped 8 bases, with 18 bases sitting between them. The material sequenced was naive CD4+ T cells from blood. The chain combines TRBV11-2 with TRBJ1-1; D is ambiguous. The clonotype was recovered from a young man with type 1 diabetes. The CDR3 DNA reads TGTGCCAGCAGCCCCACAGCCTCCTCCGGCGAAGCTTTCTTT. Its translation: CASSPTASSGEAFF.